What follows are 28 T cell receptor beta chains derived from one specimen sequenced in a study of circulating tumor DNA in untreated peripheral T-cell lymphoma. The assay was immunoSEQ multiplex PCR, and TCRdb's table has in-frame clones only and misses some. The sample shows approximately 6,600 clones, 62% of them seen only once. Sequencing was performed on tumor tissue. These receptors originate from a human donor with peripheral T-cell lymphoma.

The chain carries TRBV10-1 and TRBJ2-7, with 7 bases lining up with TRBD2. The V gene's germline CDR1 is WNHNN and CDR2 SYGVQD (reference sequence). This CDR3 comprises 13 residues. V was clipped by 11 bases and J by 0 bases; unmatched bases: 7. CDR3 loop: CALGEGLSYEQYF. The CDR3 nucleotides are TGCGCCCTAGGGGAGGGCCTCTCCTACGAGCAGTACTTC.

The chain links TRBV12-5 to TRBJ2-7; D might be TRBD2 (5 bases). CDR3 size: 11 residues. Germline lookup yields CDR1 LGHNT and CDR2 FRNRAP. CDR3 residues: CASGDDFVKYF. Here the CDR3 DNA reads TGTGCCAGCGGCGATGATTTTGTTAAGTACTTC.

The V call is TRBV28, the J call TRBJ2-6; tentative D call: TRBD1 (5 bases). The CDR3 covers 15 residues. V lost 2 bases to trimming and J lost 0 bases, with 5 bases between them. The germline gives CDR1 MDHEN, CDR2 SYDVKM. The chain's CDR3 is CASSLRGSGANVLTF. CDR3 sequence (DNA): TGTGCCAGCAGTTTAAGGGGCTCTGGGGCCAACGTCCTGACTTTC.

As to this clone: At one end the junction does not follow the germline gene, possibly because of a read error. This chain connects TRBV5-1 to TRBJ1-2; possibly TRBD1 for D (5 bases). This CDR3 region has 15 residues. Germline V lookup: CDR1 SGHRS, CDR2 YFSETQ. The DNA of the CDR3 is TGCGCCAGCAGCTTGGGGCCCCAGGGCAACTATGGCTACACCTTT. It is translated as CASSLGPQGNYGYTF.

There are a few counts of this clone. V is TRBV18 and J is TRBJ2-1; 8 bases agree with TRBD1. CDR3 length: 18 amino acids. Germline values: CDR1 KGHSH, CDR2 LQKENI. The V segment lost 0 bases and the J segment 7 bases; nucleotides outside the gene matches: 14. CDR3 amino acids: CASSPPVRLETGVNEQFF. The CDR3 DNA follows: TGTGCCAGCTCACCACCGGTTAGATTGGAGACAGGGGTGAATGAGCAGTTCTTC.

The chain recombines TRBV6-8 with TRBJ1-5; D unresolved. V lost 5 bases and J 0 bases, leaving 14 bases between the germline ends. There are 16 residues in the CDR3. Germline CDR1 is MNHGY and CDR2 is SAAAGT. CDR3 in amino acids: CASSRSLQVSNQPQHF. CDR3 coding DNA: TGTGCCAGCAGTCGATCCCTTCAGGTTAGCAATCAGCCCCAGCATTTT.

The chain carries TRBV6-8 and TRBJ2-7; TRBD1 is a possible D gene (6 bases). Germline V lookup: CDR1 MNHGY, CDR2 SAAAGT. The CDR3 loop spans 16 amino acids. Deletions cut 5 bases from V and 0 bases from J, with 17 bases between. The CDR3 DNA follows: TGTGCCAGCAGTCCTACTGACAGGTCCCGCTCCTACGAGCAGTACTTC. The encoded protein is CASSPTDRSRSYEQYF.

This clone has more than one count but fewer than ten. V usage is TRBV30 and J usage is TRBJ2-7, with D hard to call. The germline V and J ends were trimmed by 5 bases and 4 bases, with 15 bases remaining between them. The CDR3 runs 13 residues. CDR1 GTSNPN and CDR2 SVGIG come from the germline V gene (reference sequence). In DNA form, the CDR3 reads TGTGCCTGGTCTCATTCACGGCAGTACGAGCAGTACTTC. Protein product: CAWSHSRQYEQYF.

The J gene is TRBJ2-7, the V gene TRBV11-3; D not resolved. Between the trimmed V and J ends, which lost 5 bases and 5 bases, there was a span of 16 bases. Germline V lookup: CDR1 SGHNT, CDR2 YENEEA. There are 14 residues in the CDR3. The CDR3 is CASSKEYSSHEQYF. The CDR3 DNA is TGTGCCAGCAGCAAGGAGTACAGTAGCCACGAGCAGTACTTC.

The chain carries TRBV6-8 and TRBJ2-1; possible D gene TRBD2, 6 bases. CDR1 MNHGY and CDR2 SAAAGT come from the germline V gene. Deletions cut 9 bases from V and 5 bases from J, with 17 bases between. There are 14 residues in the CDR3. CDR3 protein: CASVPTSSNNEQFF. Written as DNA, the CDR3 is TGTGCCAGTGTCCCGACTAGTAGTAACAATGAGCAGTTCTTC.

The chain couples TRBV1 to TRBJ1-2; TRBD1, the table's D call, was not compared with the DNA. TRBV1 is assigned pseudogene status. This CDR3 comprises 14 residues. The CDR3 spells CASSQVTGVRGYTF. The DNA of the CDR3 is TGCGCCAGCAGCCAAGTAACAGGGGTGAGAGGCTACACCTTC.

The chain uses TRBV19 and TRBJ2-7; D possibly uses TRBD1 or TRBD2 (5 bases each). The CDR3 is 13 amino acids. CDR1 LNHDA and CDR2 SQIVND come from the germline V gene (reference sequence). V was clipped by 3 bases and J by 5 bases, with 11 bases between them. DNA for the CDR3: TGTGCCAGTAGTATTGGACGGGGCCACGAGCAGTACTTC. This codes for CASSIGRGHEQYF.

The CDR3, as DNA: TGTGCCAGTTATTCTAGCGGGACATACAATGAGCAGTTCTTC. Its translation is CASYSSGTYNEQFF. V and J are TRBV19 and TRBJ2-1, with 9 bases matching TRBD2. V dropped 8 bases and J dropped 4; count of bases not matched to a gene: 6. Germline V gives CDR1 LNHDA, CDR2 SQIVND (reference sequence). This CDR3 spans 14 amino acids.

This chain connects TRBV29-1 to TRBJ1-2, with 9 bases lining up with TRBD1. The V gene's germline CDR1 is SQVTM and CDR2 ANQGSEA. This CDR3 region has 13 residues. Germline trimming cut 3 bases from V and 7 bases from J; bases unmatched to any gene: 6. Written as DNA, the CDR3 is TGCAGCGTTGAGAGACAGGGGGGACGTGGCTACACCTTC. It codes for CSVERQGGRGYTF.

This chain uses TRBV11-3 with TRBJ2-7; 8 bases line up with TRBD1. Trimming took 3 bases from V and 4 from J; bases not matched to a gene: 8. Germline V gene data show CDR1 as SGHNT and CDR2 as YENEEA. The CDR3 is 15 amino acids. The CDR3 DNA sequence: TGTGCCAGCAGCTTGGTTGGGACAGGCCCTTACGAGCAGTACTTC. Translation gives CASSLVGTGPYEQYF.

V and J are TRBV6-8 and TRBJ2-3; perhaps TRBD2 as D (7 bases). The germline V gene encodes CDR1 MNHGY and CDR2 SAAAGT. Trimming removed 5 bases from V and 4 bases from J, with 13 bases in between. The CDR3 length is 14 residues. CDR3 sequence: CASSEGGPADTQYF. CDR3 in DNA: TGTGCCAGCAGTGAGGGGGGGCCGGCAGATACGCAGTATTTT.

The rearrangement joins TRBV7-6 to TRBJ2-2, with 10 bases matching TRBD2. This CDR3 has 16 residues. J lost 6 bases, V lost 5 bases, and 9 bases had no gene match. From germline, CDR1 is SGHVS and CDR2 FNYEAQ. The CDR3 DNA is TGTGCCAGCAGCCTGGTCAGCGGGGGGGCCCCCGGGGAGCTGTTTTTT. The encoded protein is CASSLVSGGAPGELFF.

The CDR3 DNA reads TGTGCCAGCAGTTTATCTAGTCGGCACGAGCAGTTCTTC. It codes for CASSLSSRHEQFF. V and J are TRBV28 and TRBJ2-1; D call uncertain. This CDR3 spans 13 amino acids. Germline CDR1 is MDHEN and CDR2 is SYDVKM. The V gene lost 1 base and the J gene lost 10 bases, with 11 bases spanning the gap.

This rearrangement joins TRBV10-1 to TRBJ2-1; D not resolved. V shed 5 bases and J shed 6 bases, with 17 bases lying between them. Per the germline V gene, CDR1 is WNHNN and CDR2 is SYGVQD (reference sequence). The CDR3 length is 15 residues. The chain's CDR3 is CASSPASRPSNEQFF. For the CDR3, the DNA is TGCGCCAGCAGTCCGGCCAGTCGACCTTCCAATGAGCAGTTCTTC.

The CDR3: CASSLDTGEYNEQFF. CDR3 sequence (DNA): TGCGCCAGCAGCTTGGATACAGGGGAATACAATGAGCAGTTCTTC. The chain employs TRBV5-1 and TRBJ2-1; 7 bases are shared with TRBD1. Trimming removed 0 bases from V and 4 bases from J; junction bases left unmatched: 4. From germline, CDR1 is SGHRS and CDR2 YFSETQ. The CDR3 length is 15 residues.

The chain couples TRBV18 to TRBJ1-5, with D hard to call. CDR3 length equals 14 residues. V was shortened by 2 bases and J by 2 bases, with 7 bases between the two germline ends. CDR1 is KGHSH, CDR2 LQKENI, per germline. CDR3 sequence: CASSPGPGNQPQHF. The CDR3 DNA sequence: TGTGCCAGCTCACCAGGACCGGGCAATCAGCCCCAGCATTTT. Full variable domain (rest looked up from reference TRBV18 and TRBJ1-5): NAGVMQNPRHLVRRRGQEARLRCSPMKGHSHVYWYRQLPEEGLKFMVYLQKENIIDESGMPKERFSAEFPKEGPSILRIQQVVRGDSAAYFCASSPGPGNQPQHFGDGTRLSIL.

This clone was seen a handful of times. DNA of the CDR3: TGTGCCAGCAATCTAATGCCCGGGACTAGCGGGGATGAGCAGTTCTTC. Translating it yields CASNLMPGTSGDEQFF. The rearrangement joins TRBV6-8 to TRBJ2-1; the match to TRBD2 covers 13 bases. The germline gives CDR1 MNHGY, CDR2 SAAAGT. The CDR3 extends over 16 amino acids. V lost 7 bases to trimming and J lost 8 bases; unmatched junction nucleotides: 11.

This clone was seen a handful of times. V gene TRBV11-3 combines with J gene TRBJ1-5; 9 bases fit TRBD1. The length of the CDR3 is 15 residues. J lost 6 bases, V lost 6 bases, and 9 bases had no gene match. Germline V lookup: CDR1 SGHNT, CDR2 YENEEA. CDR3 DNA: TGTGCCAGCAGTCGATGGACAGGGGAGGGTCAGCCCCAGCATTTT. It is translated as CASSRWTGEGQPQHF.

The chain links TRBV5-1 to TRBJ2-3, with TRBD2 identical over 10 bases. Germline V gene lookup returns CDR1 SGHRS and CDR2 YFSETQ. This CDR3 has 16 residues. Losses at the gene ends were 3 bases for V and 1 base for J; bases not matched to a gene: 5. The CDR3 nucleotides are TGCGCCAGCAGCTGGTCCGGGACTAGCGGCACAGATACGCAGTATTTT. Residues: CASSWSGTSGTDTQYF.

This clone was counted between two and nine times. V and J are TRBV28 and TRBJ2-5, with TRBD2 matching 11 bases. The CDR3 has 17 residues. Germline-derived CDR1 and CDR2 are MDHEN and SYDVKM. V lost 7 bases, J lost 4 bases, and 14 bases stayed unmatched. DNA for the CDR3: TGTGCCAGCAAAACTCCCGGTAGCGGGGGGGCCGCAGAGACCCAGTACTTC. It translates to CASKTPGSGGAAETQYF.

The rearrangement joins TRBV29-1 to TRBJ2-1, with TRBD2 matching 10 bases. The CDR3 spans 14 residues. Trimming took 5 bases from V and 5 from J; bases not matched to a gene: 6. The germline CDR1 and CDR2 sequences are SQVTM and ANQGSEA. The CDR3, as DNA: TGCAGCGTTCTAGCGGGGGTTCAAGACAATGAGCAGTTCTTC. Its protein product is CSVLAGVQDNEQFF.

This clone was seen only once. In DNA, the CDR3 is TGTGCCAGCAGCTTACGGACAGGGGGGAACACTGAAGCTTTCTTT. Translating it yields CASSLRTGGNTEAFF. The chain joins TRBV11-3 to TRBJ1-1; 10 nucleotides agree with TRBD1. This CDR3 has 15 residues. Per germline, CDR1 SGHNT and CDR2 YENEEA. J was trimmed by 1 base and V by 2 bases; bases with no gene match: 1. The variable domain in full, with the rest retrieved from reference TRBV11-3 and TRBJ1-1, is EAGVVQSPRYKIIEKKQPVAFWCNPISGHNTLYWYLQNLGQGPELLIRYENEEAVDDSQLPKDRFSAERLKGVDSTLKIQPAELGDSAVYLCASSLRTGGNTEAFFGQGTRLTVV.

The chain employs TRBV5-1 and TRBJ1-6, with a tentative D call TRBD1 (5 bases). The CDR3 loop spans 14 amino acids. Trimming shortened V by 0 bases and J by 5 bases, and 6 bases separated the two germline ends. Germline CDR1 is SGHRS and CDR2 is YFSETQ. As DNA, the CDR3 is TGCGCCAGCAGCTTGGAGGGGAATAATTCACCCCTCCACTTT. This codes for CASSLEGNNSPLHF.